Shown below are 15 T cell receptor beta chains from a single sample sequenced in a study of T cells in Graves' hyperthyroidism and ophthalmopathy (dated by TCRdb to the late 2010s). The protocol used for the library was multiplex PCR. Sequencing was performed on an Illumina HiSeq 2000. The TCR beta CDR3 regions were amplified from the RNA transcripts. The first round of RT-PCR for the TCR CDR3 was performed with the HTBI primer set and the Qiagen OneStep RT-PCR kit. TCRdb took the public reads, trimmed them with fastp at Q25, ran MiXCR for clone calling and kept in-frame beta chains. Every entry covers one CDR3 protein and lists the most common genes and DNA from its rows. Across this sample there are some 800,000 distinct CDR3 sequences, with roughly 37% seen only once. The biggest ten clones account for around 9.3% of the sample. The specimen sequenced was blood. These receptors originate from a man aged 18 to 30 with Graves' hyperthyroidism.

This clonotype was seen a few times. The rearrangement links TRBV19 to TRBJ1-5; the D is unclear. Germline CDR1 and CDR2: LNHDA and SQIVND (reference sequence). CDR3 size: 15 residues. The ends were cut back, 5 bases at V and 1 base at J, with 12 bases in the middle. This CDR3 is CASSEGGLSNQPQHF. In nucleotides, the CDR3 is TGTGCCAGTAGTGAAGGAGGTCTGAGCAATCAGCCCCAGCATTTT.

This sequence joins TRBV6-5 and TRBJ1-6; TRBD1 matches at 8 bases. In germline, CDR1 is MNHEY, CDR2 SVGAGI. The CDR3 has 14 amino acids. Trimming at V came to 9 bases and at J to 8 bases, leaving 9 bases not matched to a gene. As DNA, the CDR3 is TGTGCCAGTTCCTCGACAGGGGCCCATTCACCCCTCCACTTT. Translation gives CASSSTGAHSPLHF.

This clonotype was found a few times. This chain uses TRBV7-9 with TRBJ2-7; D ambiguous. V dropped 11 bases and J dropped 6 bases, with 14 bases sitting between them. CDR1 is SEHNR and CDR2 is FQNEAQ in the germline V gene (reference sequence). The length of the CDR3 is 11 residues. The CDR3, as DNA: TGTGCCGGCGGCCAAGGGTCCGAGCAGTACTTC. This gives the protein CAGGQGSEQYF.

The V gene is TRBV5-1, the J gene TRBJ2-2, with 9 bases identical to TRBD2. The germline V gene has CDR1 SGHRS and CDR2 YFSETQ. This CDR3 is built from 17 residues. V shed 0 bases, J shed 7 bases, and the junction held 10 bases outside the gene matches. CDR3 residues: CASSLDRLAGFNGELFF. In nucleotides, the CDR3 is TGCGCCAGCAGCTTGGATCGGCTAGCGGGGTTTAACGGGGAGCTGTTTTTT.

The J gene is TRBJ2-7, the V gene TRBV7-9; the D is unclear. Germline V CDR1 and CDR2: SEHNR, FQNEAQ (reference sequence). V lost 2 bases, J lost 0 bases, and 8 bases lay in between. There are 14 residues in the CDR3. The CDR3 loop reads CASSLPADSYEQYF. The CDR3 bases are TGTGCCAGCAGCTTACCTGCAGACTCCTACGAGCAGTACTTC.

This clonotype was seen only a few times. In DNA, the CDR3 is TGCGCCAGCAGCTATCCCGCGACCGGGACCTATGGCTACACCTTC. Encoded protein: CASSYPATGTYGYTF. This chain joins TRBV4-1 and TRBJ1-2, with a weak D call TRBD1 (5 bases). With 5 bases removed from V and 4 bases from J, the gap between germline ends came to 17 bases. The germline V gene has CDR1 MGHRA and CDR2 YSYEKL. This CDR3 spans 15 amino acids.

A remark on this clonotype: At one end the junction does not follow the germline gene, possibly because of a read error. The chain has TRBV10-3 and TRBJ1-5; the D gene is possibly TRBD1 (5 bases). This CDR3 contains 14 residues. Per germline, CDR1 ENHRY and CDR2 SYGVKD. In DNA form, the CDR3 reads TGTGCCAGCAGTCTGGGGGGGTGGAATCAGCCCCAGCATTTT. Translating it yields CASSLGGWNQPQHF.

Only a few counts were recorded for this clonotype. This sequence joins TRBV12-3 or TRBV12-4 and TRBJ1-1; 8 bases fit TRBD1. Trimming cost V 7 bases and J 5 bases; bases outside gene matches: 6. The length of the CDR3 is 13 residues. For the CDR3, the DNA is TGTGCCAGCAAGAGGACAGGGATTACTGAAGCTTTCTTT. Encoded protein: CASKRTGITEAFF.

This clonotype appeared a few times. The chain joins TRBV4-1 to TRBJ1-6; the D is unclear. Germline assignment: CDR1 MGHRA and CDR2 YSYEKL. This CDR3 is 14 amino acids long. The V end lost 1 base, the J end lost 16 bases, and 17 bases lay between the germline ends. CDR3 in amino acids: CASSQVSDLVPLHF. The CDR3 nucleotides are TGCGCCAGCAGCCAAGTCTCCGATTTGGTCCCACTCCACTTT.

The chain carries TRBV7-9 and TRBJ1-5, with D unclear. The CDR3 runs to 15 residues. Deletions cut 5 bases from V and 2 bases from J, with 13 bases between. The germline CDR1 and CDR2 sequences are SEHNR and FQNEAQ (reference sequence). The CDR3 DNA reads TGTGCCAGCAGCCTCCCCAGGTTGGGCAATCAGCCCCAGCATTTT. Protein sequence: CASSLPRLGNQPQHF.

This CDR3 is CSGLTPWTGETQYF. Here the CDR3 DNA reads TGCAGCGGCCTGACCCCGTGGACGGGAGAGACCCAGTACTTC. The chain is built from TRBV29-1 and TRBJ2-5; D unclear. V was cut by 7 bases and J by 4 bases, with 19 bases left in between. This CDR3 region has 14 residues. Germline CDR1 is SQVTM and CDR2 is ANQGSEA.

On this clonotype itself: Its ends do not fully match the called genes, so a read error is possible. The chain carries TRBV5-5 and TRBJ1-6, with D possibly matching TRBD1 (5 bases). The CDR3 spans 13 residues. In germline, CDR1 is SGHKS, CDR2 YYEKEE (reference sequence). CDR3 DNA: TGCGCCAGCAGCTTACAGGAAAATTCACCCCTCCACTTT. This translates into CASSLQENSPLHF.

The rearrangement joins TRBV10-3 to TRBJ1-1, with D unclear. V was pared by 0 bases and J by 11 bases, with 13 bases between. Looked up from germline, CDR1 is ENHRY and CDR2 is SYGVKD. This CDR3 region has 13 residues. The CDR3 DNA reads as TGTGCCATCAGTGAGTCCCTAACCTCTGGGGCTTTCTTT. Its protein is CAISESLTSGAFF.

CDR3 amino acids: CASRAGLAVTEAFF. As DNA, the CDR3 is TGTGCCAGCAGGGCCGGACTAGCGGTCACTGAAGCTTTCTTT. The chain carries TRBV2 and TRBJ1-1; D unresolved. The CDR3 is 14 residues long. Germline V CDR1 and CDR2: SNHLY, FYNNEI. V was cut by 6 bases and J by 4 bases, with 15 bases left in between.

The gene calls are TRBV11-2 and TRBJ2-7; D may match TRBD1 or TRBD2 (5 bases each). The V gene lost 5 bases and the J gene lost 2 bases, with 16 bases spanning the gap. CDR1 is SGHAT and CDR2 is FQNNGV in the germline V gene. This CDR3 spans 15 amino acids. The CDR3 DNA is TGTGCCAGCAGCCCCTCGCAGGGACGTCCCTACGAGCAGTACTTC. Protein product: CASSPSQGRPYEQYF.